This T cell receptor beta chain was identified in a study of regulatory T cells in long-lasting Graves disease (dated by TCRdb to the early 2020s). Regarding the complete study: Persistent Graves' disease meant more than 5 years of antithyroid drug treatment with TSH receptor autoantibodies that stayed positive. Persistent Graves' disease patients in the clinical cohort had taken antithyroid drugs for around 10 years on average. TCR sequencing covered 13 persistent and 20 newly diagnosed Graves' disease patients, around 35 samples in total. The study was registered as a clinical trial and conducted in China. This study used TCR sequencing and RNA sequencing of peripheral blood to compare persistent Graves' disease patients against newly diagnosed Graves' disease patients. What the study reported, not specific to this receptor: Only the TCR beta chain was sequenced and analyzed. The authors acknowledged the small sample size as a limitation that may reduce accuracy. A larger number of public clonotypes was shared among persistent patients (approximately 2,500) than among newly diagnosed patients (more than 850). Compared with newly diagnosed patients, persistent Graves' disease patients had lower TCR Shannon entropy and fewer highly expanded clones, which suggests clonal expansion. The study examined only peripheral blood because the primary lesion, thyroid tissue, could not be accessed.

Sample time point, as interpreted from the label and publication: persistent/refractory GD, antithyroid drugs over 5 years with positive TRAb. For both TCR sequencing and RNA sequencing, RNA was extracted from PBMCs in TRIzol. Graves' disease was diagnosed according to American Thyroid Association guidelines. Patients were recruited from an endocrinology department in Xi'an, China. Each patient gave 8.5 to 9.5 milliliters of peripheral blood, collected in an EDTA anticoagulant tube. Ficoll Paque Plus density gradient separation was used to isolate PBMCs, and no additional T cell sorting was done. An Agilent 2100 Bioanalyzer and agarose gel were used to check RNA quality, while a NanoDrop 2000 measured RNA concentration. Library prep was done by multiplex PCR. For sequencing, an Illumina HiSeq 4000 was employed. TCR beta libraries were built with iRepertoire HTBI primers and Arm-PCR amplification of CDR3 regions. Before sequencing, the PCR products went through gel purification. The authors' pipeline ran thus. Across samples, 62 TRBV and approximately 15 TRBJ segments were identified and used for gene usage analysis of CDR3 amino acid clonotypes. COPE and FqMerger were used to merge filtered high-quality paired reads into contigs. BLAST was used to align contigs to the IMGT TRBV, TRBD and TRBJ reference genes, and CDR3 was defined following IMGT. Clonotypes above 0.1% frequency were classified as highly expanded clones. Shannon entropy served as the measure of repertoire diversity, while the Gini coefficient captured V-J evenness. A clonotype found in more than one individual was treated as public. TCRdb's own reprocessing of the public reads used fastp at Q25 and MiXCR and kept productive beta chains. CDR3 protein duplicates are merged, each entry listing the most common genes and DNA. TCRdb, not the original authors, processed these V and J calls. Here the sample has about 290,000 distinct CDR3 sequences; more than 20% occur a single time. About 61% of the sample is taken by the ten largest.

A remark on this clonotype: Its antigen target is currently unknown. The input lacks base qualities; no much larger clone sits a single base away.

The source of this sequence is a female donor with Graves disease. Sequenced material: peripheral blood mononuclear cells (PBMCs), taken when the disease was refractory, from a patient treated with antithyroid drugs.

The CDR3 in this case is CASTLEGSTDTQYF. The base sequence is TGTGCCAGCACCTTGGAGGGAAGCACAGATACGCAGTATTTT. The chain couples TRBV28 to TRBJ2-3; 6 matching bases give a weak D call of TRBD2. V is shortened by 7 bases, J by 0 bases, and the region joining them spans 11 bases. Spanning cysteine to phenylalanine, the CDR3 consists of 14 amino acids. Only the CDR3 portion is preserved as DNA: 42 bases, with reading frame beginning at the first base. The germline V gene sets CDR1 to MDHEN and CDR2 to SYDVKM.